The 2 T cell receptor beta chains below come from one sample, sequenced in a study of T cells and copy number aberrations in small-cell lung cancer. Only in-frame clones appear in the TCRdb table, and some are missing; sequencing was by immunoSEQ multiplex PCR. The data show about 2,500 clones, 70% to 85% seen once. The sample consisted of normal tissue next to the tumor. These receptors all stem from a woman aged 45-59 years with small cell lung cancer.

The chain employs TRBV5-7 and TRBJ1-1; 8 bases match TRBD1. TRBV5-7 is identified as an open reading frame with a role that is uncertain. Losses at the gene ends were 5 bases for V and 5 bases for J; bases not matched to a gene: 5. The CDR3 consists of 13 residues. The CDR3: CASRDGQGTEAFF. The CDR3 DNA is TGTGCCAGCAGGGATGGACAGGGAACTGAAGCTTTCTTT.

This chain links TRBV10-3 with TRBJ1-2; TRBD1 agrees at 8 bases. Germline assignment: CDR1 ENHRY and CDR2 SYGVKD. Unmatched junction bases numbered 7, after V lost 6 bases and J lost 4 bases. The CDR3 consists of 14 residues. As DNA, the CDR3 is TGTGCCATCAGCTCCGGACAGGGTAGCTATGGCTACACCTTC. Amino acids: CAISSGQGSYGYTF.